One and the same sample provided the 28 T cell receptor beta chains below, sequenced in a study of T cell repertoires in cytomegalovirus infection. TCRdb ran MiXCR on the reads and lists one entry per CDR3 protein. The repertoire includes roughly 800,000 distinct CDR3 sequences, under 35% of them detected once, and 10% to 15% sits in the top ten. Their antigen targets remain unknown. The input for sequencing was cultured CD8+ T cells from PBMCs, taken from culture after CMV antigen stimulation. Receptor source: a human donor in good health (CMV status not recorded). Some clones in this sample may be carry-over from other donors' samples.

This clonotype was found a few times. This chain uses TRBV28 with TRBJ1-2; 7 bases agree with TRBD1. This CDR3 has 14 amino acids. V lost 1 base to trimming and J lost 6 bases; unmatched junction nucleotides: 5. Germline CDR1 MDHEN, CDR2 SYDVKM. The CDR3 reads CASSLSDRVDGYTF. In DNA, the CDR3 is TGTGCCAGCAGTTTATCAGACAGGGTAGATGGCTACACCTTC.

Comment on this clonotype: At one end, the junction sequence differs from germline, possibly due to a read error. This sequence joins TRBV2 and TRBJ2-5; TRBD1 matches at 9 bases. Germline CDR1 is SNHLY and CDR2 is FYNNEI. The CDR3 has 14 residues. CDR3 sequence: CASSEGQGQETQYF. The CDR3 bases are TGTGCCAGCAGCGAAGGACAGGGGCAAGAGACCCAGTACTTC. The variable domain in full, with the rest retrieved from reference TRBV2 and TRBJ2-5, is EPEVTQTPSHQVTQMGQEVILRCVPISNHLYFYWYRQILGQKVEFLVSFYNNEISEKSEIFDDQFSVERPDGSNFTLKIRSTKLEDSAMYFCASSEGQGQETQYFGPGTRLLVL.

The sample holds a few counts of this clonotype. The rearrangement joins TRBV14 to TRBJ2-1, with 10 positions matching TRBD1. The J segment lost 2 bases and the V segment lost 4 bases, leaving 8 bases of the junction unmatched. CDR1 SGHDN and CDR2 FVKESK come from the germline V gene. The CDR3 totals 17 residues. The chain's CDR3 is CASSPPPGQGTYNEQFF. CDR3 sequence (DNA): TGTGCCAGCAGCCCCCCCCCGGGACAGGGGACCTACAATGAGCAGTTCTTC. Full variable domain (rest looked up from reference TRBV14 and TRBJ2-1): EAGVTQFPSHSVIEKGQTVTLRCDPISGHDNLYWYRRVMGKEIKFLLHFVKESKQDESGMPNNRFLAERTGGTYSTLKVQPAELEDSGVYFCASSPPPGQGTYNEQFFGPGTRLTVL.

The chain links TRBV12-3 or TRBV12-4 to TRBJ2-3, with 10 bases that match TRBD2. The CDR3 totals 16 residues. Unmatched junction bases numbered 11, after V lost 7 bases and J lost 4 bases. The CDR3 reads CASTWVAGGRPDTQYF. The CDR3 DNA follows: TGTGCCAGCACCTGGGTAGCGGGGGGCCGACCAGATACGCAGTATTTT.

This clonotype was found a few times. The CDR3 DNA reads as TGTGCCAGCAGAGGGGGCCTCTCCTACAATGAGCAGTTCTTC. It yields the protein CASRGGLSYNEQFF. The chain is built from TRBV11-2 and TRBJ2-1; 7 bases agree with TRBD1. V lost 6 bases, J lost 0 bases, and 2 bases stayed unmatched. This CDR3 is built from 14 residues. The germline V gene encodes CDR1 SGHAT and CDR2 FQNNGV.

The rearrangement joins TRBV2 to TRBJ2-3; D perhaps matches TRBD2 (5 bases). Germline V gives CDR1 SNHLY, CDR2 FYNNEI. Trimming removed 5 bases at V and 5 bases at J, with 11 bases between. The CDR3 covers 13 residues. The CDR3 nucleotides read TGTGCCAGCAGTCGGGGAAGGAGAGATACGCAGTATTTT. Residues: CASSRGRRDTQYF.

Concerning this clonotype: This may stem from a read error, because a much larger clone lies one nucleotide away. The chain is built from TRBV7-6 and TRBJ2-7, with D unclear. The V end was cut by 4 bases, the J end by 5 bases, with 12 bases between. This CDR3 contains 13 residues. In germline, CDR1 is SGHVS, CDR2 FNYEAQ. The chain's CDR3 is CASSSDPLHEQYV. DNA of the CDR3: TGTGCCAGCAGCTCGGACCCGTTACACGAGCAGTACGTC.

The chain combines TRBV2 with TRBJ2-5; TRBD2 matches at 11 bases. The CDR3 contains 14 residues. V shed 7 bases, J shed 5 bases, and the junction held 6 bases outside the gene matches. Germline V gene sequence: CDR1 SNHLY, CDR2 FYNNEI. CDR3 coding DNA: TGTGCCAGCAACCTAGCGGGGGGTGTGGAGACCCAGTACTTC. The encoded protein is CASNLAGGVETQYF.

The chain combines TRBV7-6 with TRBJ2-7; D may be TRBD2 (5 bases). The CDR3 sequence is 14 residues long. CDR1 and CDR2 (germline): SGHVS, FNYEAQ. The V end lost 1 base, the J end lost 3 bases, and 10 bases lay between the germline ends. The CDR3 sequence: CASSLGGHRYEQYV. The CDR3 DNA is TGTGCCAGCAGCTTAGGCGGGCATCGCTACGAGCAGTACGTC.

The chain uses TRBV27 and TRBJ1-6; weak D call: TRBD1 (5 bases). CDR3 length: 14 residues. Trimming removed 2 bases from V and 9 bases from J, with 11 bases in between. The germline V gene encodes CDR1 MNHEY and CDR2 SMNVEV (reference sequence). Written as DNA, the CDR3 is TGTGCCAGCAGTTTAACAGGAATATTTTCACCCCTCCACTTT. Encoded protein: CASSLTGIFSPLHF.

This clonotype occurred many times. V and J are TRBV4-1 and TRBJ1-5; D is perhaps TRBD1 (6 bases). Deletions cut 5 bases from V and 1 base from J, with 12 bases between. Germline values: CDR1 MGHRA, CDR2 YSYEKL. The CDR3 consists of 15 residues. CDR3 sequence reads: CASSGHQGSNQPQHF. The CDR3 region has the DNA TGCGCCAGCAGCGGACACCAGGGGAGCAATCAGCCCCAGCATTTT.

This clonotype was seen repeatedly, ten times or more. This chain links TRBV27 with TRBJ1-2, with unresolved D. V dropped 2 bases and J dropped 0 bases, with 7 bases sitting between them. This CDR3 region has 14 residues. Germline V gene sequence: CDR1 MNHEY, CDR2 SMNVEV (reference sequence). The CDR3 DNA reads as TGTGCCAGCAGTTTAAGGACCCCTAACTATGGCTACACCTTC. Translated, it gives CASSLRTPNYGYTF.

This sequence joins TRBV10-3 and TRBJ2-5, with 8 bases fitting TRBD1. The CDR3 runs to 15 residues. The J segment lost 2 bases and the V segment lost 2 bases, leaving 4 bases of the junction unmatched. CDR1 and CDR2 from the germline V gene are ENHRY and SYGVKD. This CDR3 reads CAISEGQGAQETQYF. For the CDR3, the DNA is TGTGCCATCAGTGAGGGGCAGGGGGCTCAAGAGACCCAGTACTTC.

The chain employs TRBV7-6 and TRBJ1-2, with unresolved D. Germline CDR1 reads SGHVS; CDR2 reads FNYEAQ. The length of the CDR3 is 15 residues. Trimming left V 5 bases short and J 3 bases short, with 16 bases between. In DNA form, the CDR3 reads TGTGCCAGCAGCCCCTATAGGAATTTTGACTATGGCTACACCTTC. Protein product: CASSPYRNFDYGYTF.

The rearrangement links TRBV12-3 or TRBV12-4 to TRBJ1-4; TRBD1 might be the D (6 bases). Trimming stripped 5 bases from V and 6 bases from J, with 25 bases between. This CDR3 comprises 18 residues. The CDR3: CASSPPLYGTGGDEKLFF. CDR3 DNA sequence: TGTGCCAGCAGTCCTCCTCTATATGGGACCGGGGGCGATGAAAAACTGTTTTTT.

There are a few counts of this clonotype. The chain combines TRBV19 with TRBJ2-7; 10 bases line up with TRBD1. CDR3 length equals 15 residues. Germline-derived CDR1 and CDR2 are LNHDA and SQIVND (reference sequence). V trimming: 2 bases; J trimming: 2 bases; junction bases outside the gene matches: 3. This chain's CDR3 is CASSIKGQGPYEQYF. The CDR3 nucleotides read TGTGCCAGTAGTATAAAGGGACAGGGGCCCTACGAGCAGTACTTC.

Many counts were recorded for this clonotype. The rearrangement uses TRBV7-9 and TRBJ1-5; D unclear. V was clipped by 5 bases and J by 7 bases, with 9 bases between them. Germline V gives CDR1 SEHNR, CDR2 FQNEAQ (reference sequence). This CDR3 spans 12 amino acids. The DNA of the CDR3 is TGTGCCAGCAGCCTAGATGGCCAGCCCCAGCATTTT. It encodes CASSLDGQPQHF.

This clonotype was observed many times. The DNA for the CDR3 is TGTGCCAGCAGCCATTCAAGGGATAACACTGAAGCTTTCTTT. Its translation is CASSHSRDNTEAFF. The gene calls are TRBV5-6 and TRBJ1-1; D gene unclear. Trimming took off 4 bases at V and 2 bases at J, with 12 bases between the two ends. Germline-derived CDR1 and CDR2 are SGHDT and YYEEEE. The CDR3 is made up of 14 amino acids.

CDR3 sequence reads: CASRPHANTEAFF. CDR3 sequence (DNA): TGTGCCAGCAGACCTCATGCGAACACTGAAGCTTTCTTT. V usage is TRBV28 and J usage is TRBJ1-1; D ambiguous. V dropped 6 bases and J dropped 1 base, with 9 bases sitting between them. The CDR3 has 13 residues. Germline V gene lookup returns CDR1 MDHEN and CDR2 SYDVKM.

This clonotype was seen at least ten times. This rearrangement joins TRBV7-9 to TRBJ1-2; TRBD1 agrees at 8 bases. The J segment lost 6 bases and the V segment lost 4 bases, leaving 31 bases of the junction unmatched. In germline, CDR1 is SEHNR, CDR2 FQNEAQ (reference sequence). There are 22 residues in the CDR3. The CDR3 loop reads CASSSSRLVPLPGQAQVDGYTF. CDR3 DNA: TGTGCCAGCAGCTCCAGTCGATTAGTTCCATTGCCGGGACAGGCCCAGGTAGATGGCTACACCTTC.

This clonotype has just a few counts. This rearrangement joins TRBV7-3 to TRBJ2-3, with D perhaps TRBD2 (7 bases). Germline lookup yields CDR1 SGHTA and CDR2 FQGTGA. This CDR3 has 15 amino acids. The V end was cut by 4 bases, the J end by 1 base, with 12 bases between. The CDR3 coding sequence is TGTGCCAGCAGCTGGGCGGGGGCCCGCACAGATACGCAGTATTTT. Its translation is CASSWAGARTDTQYF.

The chain links TRBV7-6 to TRBJ2-5; D is unclear. Germline-derived CDR1 and CDR2 are SGHVS and FNYEAQ. V was shortened by 7 bases and J by 5 bases, with 11 bases between the two germline ends. There are 12 residues in the CDR3. CDR3 sequence (DNA): TGTGCCAGCACCTCATCAGCCGAGACCCAGTACTTC. Residues: CASTSSAETQYF. Filled out from reference TRBV7-6 and TRBJ2-5, the complete variable domain reads GAGVSQSPRYKVTKRGQDVALRCDPISGHVSLYWYRQALGQGPEFLTYFNYEAQQDKSGLPNDRFSAERPEGSISTLTIQRTEQRDSAMYRCASTSSAETQYFGPGTRLLVL.

This sequence joins TRBV6-8 and TRBJ2-2; D remains unclear. The CDR3 loop spans 17 amino acids. Deletions cut 5 bases from V and 1 base from J, with 17 bases between. From germline, CDR1 is MNHGY and CDR2 SAAAGT. In nucleotides, the CDR3 is TGTGCCAGCAGTAAATATGCCCTCCTTGAGAACACCGGGGAGCTGTTTTTT. Protein product: CASSKYALLENTGELFF.

This chain connects TRBV20-1 to TRBJ1-3, with a possible D match to TRBD1 (5 bases). Per germline, CDR1 DFQATT and CDR2 SNEGSKA (reference sequence). The V gene lost 1 base and the J gene lost 2 bases, with 18 bases spanning the gap. The CDR3 is 17 amino acids. The CDR3 DNA is TGCAGTGCTAGAGCCGGGGGTGGCCGGGCGGCTGGAAACACCATATATTTT. Amino acid sequence: CSARAGGGRAAGNTIYF.

This clonotype was detected many times. The rearrangement links TRBV6-6 to TRBJ1-1; D is possibly TRBD1 (6 bases). V dropped 6 bases and J dropped 1 base, with 12 bases sitting between them. The CDR3 runs to 14 residues. The germline V gene has CDR1 MNHNY and CDR2 SVGAGI (reference sequence). The DNA for the CDR3 is TGTGCCAGCAGCGACCTCAGGGGGAACACTGAAGCTTTCTTT. This gives the protein CASSDLRGNTEAFF.

About this clonotype: One end of the junction does not line up with germline, which may come from a read error. This chain uses TRBV5-1 with TRBJ1-1; a weak D match, TRBD1 (6 bases). CDR3 size: 20 residues. CDR1 is SGHRS, CDR2 YFSETQ, per germline. The CDR3 loop is CTSSLTPDRPILGLNTEAFF. Written as DNA, the CDR3 is TGCACCAGCAGCTTGACGCCGGACAGACCAATTTTGGGACTGAACACTGAAGCTTTCTTT. Combining the CDR3 with reference TRBV5-1 and TRBJ1-1 gives the whole variable domain KAGVTQTPRYLIKTRGQQVTLSCSPISGHRSVSWYQQTPGQGLQFLFEYFSETQRNKGNFPGRFSGRQFSNSRSEMNVSTLELGDSALYLCTSSLTPDRPILGLNTEAFFGQGTRLTVV.

With regard to this clonotype: Mismatch with germline at one junction end may stem from a read error. The chain recombines TRBV2 with TRBJ1-3; no clear D. This CDR3 is 16 amino acids long. From germline, CDR1 is SNHLY and CDR2 FYNNEI. The CDR3 DNA reads as TGTGCCAGCGGTGAAATTGGGAGAAGCTCTGGAAACACCATATATTTT. Translating gives CASGEIGRSSGNTIYF.

The table lists this clonotype with many counts. The CDR3 here is CATNRGMTDTQYF. Written as DNA, the CDR3 is TGTGCCACAAACAGGGGGATGACAGATACGCAGTATTTT. The chain couples TRBV19 to TRBJ2-3; 8 positions match TRBD1. With V trimmed by 10 bases and J by 3 bases, 6 bases remained unmatched. The length of the CDR3 is 13 residues. Germline loops: CDR1 LNHDA, CDR2 SQIVND (reference sequence).